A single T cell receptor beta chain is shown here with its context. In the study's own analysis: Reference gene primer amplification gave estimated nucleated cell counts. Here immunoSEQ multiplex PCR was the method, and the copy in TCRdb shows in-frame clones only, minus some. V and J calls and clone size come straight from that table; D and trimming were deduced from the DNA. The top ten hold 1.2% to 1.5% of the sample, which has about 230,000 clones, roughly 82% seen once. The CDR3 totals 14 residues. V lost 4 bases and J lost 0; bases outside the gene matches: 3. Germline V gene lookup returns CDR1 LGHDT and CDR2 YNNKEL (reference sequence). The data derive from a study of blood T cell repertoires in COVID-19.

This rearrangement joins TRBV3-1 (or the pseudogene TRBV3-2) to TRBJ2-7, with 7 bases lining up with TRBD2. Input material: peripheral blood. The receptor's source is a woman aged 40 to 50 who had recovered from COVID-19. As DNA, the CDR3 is TGTGCCAGCAGCCGGGGGGGAGACTCCTACGAGCAGTACTTC. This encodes CASSRGGDSYEQYF.